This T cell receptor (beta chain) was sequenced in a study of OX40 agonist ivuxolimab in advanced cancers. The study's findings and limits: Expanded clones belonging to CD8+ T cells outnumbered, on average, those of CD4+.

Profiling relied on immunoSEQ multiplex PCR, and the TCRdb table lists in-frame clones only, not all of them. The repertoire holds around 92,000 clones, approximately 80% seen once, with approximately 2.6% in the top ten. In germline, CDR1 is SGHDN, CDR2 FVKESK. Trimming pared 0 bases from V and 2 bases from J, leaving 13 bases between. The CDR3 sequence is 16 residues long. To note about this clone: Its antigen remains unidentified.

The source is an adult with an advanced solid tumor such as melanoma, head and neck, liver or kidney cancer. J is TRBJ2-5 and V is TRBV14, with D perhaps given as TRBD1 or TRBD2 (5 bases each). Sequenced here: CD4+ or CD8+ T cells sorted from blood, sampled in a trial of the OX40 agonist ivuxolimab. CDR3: CASSQDGRWGQETQYF. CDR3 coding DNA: TGTGCCAGCAGCCAAGATGGCCGGTGGGGGCAAGAGACCCAGTACTTC.